The 18 T cell receptor beta chains presented below share a single source sample, sequenced in a study of shared clonotypes between healthy human individuals. As defined, naive CD8 cells were CD45RO-negative and positively selected for CCR7, with terminally differentiated effector memory CD45RA+ cells excluded. Measured with immunoSEQ multiplex PCR; TCRdb has only the in-frame clones, and not every one. The sample lists about 2,200,000 clones; about 92% were seen once. Sequencing was carried out using naive CD8+ T cells from PBMCs. The receptors originated from a man aged 18 to 30 in good health. Some clones in this sample may be carry-over from other donors' samples.

The rearrangement uses TRBV28 and TRBJ1-2; tentatively, D is TRBD1 (5 bases). CDR1 and CDR2 (germline): MDHEN, SYDVKM. The CDR3 is 14 amino acids. The V end was cut by 3 bases, the J end by 5 bases, with 13 bases between. CDR3 nucleotide sequence: TGTGCCAGCAGTTTCAGCGGGACGGCTTATGGCTACACCTTC. Its translation: CASSFSGTAYGYTF.

The rearrangement joins TRBV6-9 to TRBJ1-5, with a weak D call TRBD1 (6 bases). Germline assignment: CDR1 MNHGY and CDR2 SVAAGI. There are 17 residues in the CDR3. The V and J ends lost 3 bases and 3 bases respectively, with 18 bases between them. This CDR3 is CASSYGPQGQNNQPQHF. DNA for the CDR3: TGTGCCAGCAGTTACGGTCCCCAGGGGCAGAACAATCAGCCCCAGCATTTT.

The V call is TRBV6-1, the J call TRBJ1-2; D remains ambiguous. CDR1 is MNHNS, CDR2 SASEGT, per germline. This CDR3 is built from 14 residues. Trimming shortened V by 4 bases and J by 7 bases, and 16 bases separated the two germline ends. CDR3: CASSVTGRASGYTF. In DNA, the CDR3 is TGTGCCAGCAGTGTTACTGGCCGGGCTTCTGGCTACACCTTC.

This chain links TRBV7-9 with TRBJ1-1; D is ambiguous. The CDR3 loop spans 13 amino acids. Trimming removed 6 bases at V and 3 bases at J, with 11 bases between. CDR1 and CDR2 from the germline V gene are SEHNR and FQNEAQ (reference sequence). The CDR3 sequence: CASRGSLDTEAFF. The CDR3 region has the DNA TGTGCCAGCAGAGGGTCCTTGGACACTGAAGCTTTCTTT.

The V gene is TRBV19, the J gene TRBJ1-3; D call uncertain. This CDR3 is built from 15 residues. Germline V gives CDR1 LNHDA, CDR2 SQIVND (reference sequence). V was shortened by 6 bases and J by 8 bases, with 20 bases between the two germline ends. The CDR3 region is CASSHYGGLGDTIYF. The CDR3 bases are TGTGCCAGTAGCCACTACGGTGGACTTGGTGACACCATATATTTT.

The chain's CDR3 is CASSQDVSSELEAFF. The DNA of the CDR3 is TGCGCCAGCAGCCAAGATGTTTCTTCGGAGCTTGAAGCTTTCTTT. The genes are TRBV4-1 and TRBJ1-1; no reliable D call. The V end lost 0 bases, the J end lost 7 bases, and 15 bases lay between the germline ends. This CDR3 is built from 15 residues. Germline lookup yields CDR1 MGHRA and CDR2 YSYEKL.

This clone was counted a single time. The rearrangement joins TRBV27 to TRBJ1-1; D is possibly TRBD1 (5 bases). Germline V lookup: CDR1 MNHEY, CDR2 SMNVEV (reference sequence). This CDR3 has 17 amino acids. Trimming removed 0 bases from V and 0 bases from J, with 14 bases in between. This CDR3 is CASSLSWGDRMNTEAFF. CDR3 nucleotide sequence: TGTGCCAGCAGTTTATCCTGGGGTGACAGAATGAACACTGAAGCTTTCTTT.

The V call is TRBV9, the J call TRBJ2-5; TRBD2 aligns across 13 bases. CDR3 length equals 19 residues. Germline CDR1 is SGDLS and CDR2 is YYNGEE. V lost 4 bases and J lost 9; bases outside the gene matches: 21. The CDR3 nucleotides are TGTGCCAGCAGCAACCCGAGGCGGACTAGCGGGAGTCCCGAGAGGGCCCAGTACTTC. Encoded protein: CASSNPRRTSGSPERAQYF.

The V gene is TRBV5-6, the J gene TRBJ1-2; D remains unclear. Germline V gene data show CDR1 as SGHDT and CDR2 as YYEEEE. Trimming shortened V by 1 base and J by 13 bases, and 14 bases separated the two germline ends. The CDR3 contains 12 residues. CDR3 bases: TGTGCCAGCAGCTTGATTGAGGGATTGGCCACCTTC. Translated, it gives CASSLIEGLATF. Full variable domain (missing parts from reference TRBV5-6 and TRBJ1-2): DAGVTQSPTHLIKTRGQQVTLRCSPKSGHDTVSWYQQALGQGPQFIFQYYEEEERQRGNFPDRFSGHQFPNYSSELNVNALLLGDSALYLCASSLIEGLATFGSGTRLTVV.

CDR3 residues: CASSYSTGELFF. CDR3 DNA: TGTGCCAGCAGTTACAGCACCGGGGAGCTGTTTTTT. J is TRBJ2-2 and V is TRBV28, with D unclear. Germline loops: CDR1 MDHEN, CDR2 SYDVKM. Trimming took off 4 bases at V and 4 bases at J, with 4 bases between the two ends. This CDR3 comprises 12 residues.

In DNA form, the CDR3 reads TGTGCCTGGAGTGTAAAGTACCCTGCCACTGGAAACACCATATATTTT. Amino acid sequence: CAWSVKYPATGNTIYF. The chain recombines TRBV30 with TRBJ1-3; D is unresolved. CDR3 length equals 16 residues. Per germline, CDR1 GTSNPN and CDR2 SVGIG (reference sequence). V was clipped by 0 bases and J by 2 bases, with 14 bases between them.

This rearrangement joins TRBV6-1 to TRBJ2-7, with 13 bases lining up with TRBD2. Unmatched junction bases numbered 2, after V lost 0 bases and J lost 6 bases. The CDR3 loop spans 15 amino acids. Germline V CDR1 and CDR2: MNHNS, SASEGT. The DNA for the CDR3 is TGTGCCAGCAGTGAAGCACTAGCGGGAGGGCCCGAGCAGTACTTC. As protein: CASSEALAGGPEQYF.

This chain connects TRBV7-6 to TRBJ2-3; TRBD2 aligns across 7 bases. Germline V gene data show CDR1 as SGHVS and CDR2 as FNYEAQ. This CDR3 spans 15 amino acids. The junction had 10 bases not matched to a gene; V was cut back by 8 bases and J by 2 bases. The CDR3: CASRPGSGITDTQYF. The DNA for the CDR3 is TGTGCCAGCCGACCGGGGAGCGGGATCACAGATACGCAGTATTTT. The complete variable domain, with remaining parts taken from reference TRBV7-6 and TRBJ2-3, reads GAGVSQSPRYKVTKRGQDVALRCDPISGHVSLYWYRQALGQGPEFLTYFNYEAQQDKSGLPNDRFSAERPEGSISTLTIQRTEQRDSAMYRCASRPGSGITDTQYFGPGTRLTVL.

This chain connects TRBV7-8 to TRBJ1-5; D remains unclear. This CDR3 region has 15 residues. V lost 2 bases and J 2 bases, leaving 10 bases between the germline ends. CDR1 is SGHVS, CDR2 FQNEAQ, per germline. The CDR3 DNA is TGTGCCAGCAGCTTAAACCCCCCTGGCAATCAGCCCCAGCATTTT. As protein: CASSLNPPGNQPQHF.

Comments on this clone: The same CDR3 also results from other DNA sequences found in this sample. The genes are TRBV5-1 and TRBJ1-1; no firm D call. CDR1 is SGHRS, CDR2 YFSETQ, per germline. V dropped 0 bases and J dropped 1 base, with 7 bases sitting between them. The CDR3 has 14 residues. This CDR3 reads CASSLAGPNTEAFF. The CDR3 coding sequence is TGCGCCAGCAGCTTGGCCGGCCCGAACACTGAAGCTTTCTTT.

This chain connects TRBV5-6 to TRBJ2-1; perhaps TRBD2 as D (6 bases). Germline V gives CDR1 SGHDT, CDR2 YYEEEE. The CDR3 runs to 13 residues. V lost 4 bases to trimming and J lost 7 bases, with 12 bases between them. The CDR3 reads CASSVTSANEQFF. The CDR3 coding sequence is TGTGCCAGCAGCGTGACTAGTGCGAATGAGCAGTTCTTC.

This chain uses TRBV7-6 with TRBJ2-2; the match to TRBD2 covers 8 bases. V gave up 1 base and J gave up 2 bases; unmatched junction bases: 6. This CDR3 spans 17 amino acids. The germline gives CDR1 SGHVS, CDR2 FNYEAQ. CDR3 nucleotide sequence: TGTGCCAGCAGCTTAGGATTAGCGGGAAGAAACACCGGGGAGCTGTTTTTT. Protein product: CASSLGLAGRNTGELFF.

This clone has just one count. The chain is built from TRBV27 and TRBJ2-7; TRBD1 matches at 9 bases. The germline CDR1 and CDR2 sequences are MNHEY and SMNVEV (reference sequence). The CDR3 spans 15 residues. Trimming removed 0 bases from V and 8 bases from J; junction bases left unmatched: 8. This chain's CDR3 is CASSLSTTGQGKQYF. The CDR3 bases are TGTGCCAGCAGTTTATCGACAACGGGACAGGGAAAGCAGTACTTC.